A selection of T cell receptor beta chains follows, all from one sample in a study of blood T cell repertoires in COVID-19. TCRdb's copy holds only in-frame clones and misses some; the assay was immunoSEQ multiplex PCR. The data hold roughly 110,000 clones, with 85% observed a single time. The sample comprised peripheral blood. The receptors shown here come from a woman aged 60 to 75 with COVID-19, enrolled during active disease. Both conserved end residues are part of each CDR3. A D gene is named only where the DNA matches it firmly. Rows give clone size only sometimes, using once, few, many, or a class for an expanded clone.

size | V | D | CDR3
NA | TRBV28 | TRBD1 | CASSRPDRVWGNTIYF
NA | TRBV7-4 | TRBD1 | CASKRGRTYQPQHF
NA | TRBV2 | NA | CASRVGTDTQYF
NA | TRBV5-4 | TRBD1 | CASSLAGGGEKLFF
once | TRBV19 | TRBD1 | CASSTTTGTAEEKLFF
NA | TRBV14 | NA | CASSQDEKWGDTIYF
NA | TRBV21-1 | NA | CASSGFDRNTEAFF
NA | TRBV5-5 | NA | CASSLGGAAYNEQFF
NA | TRBV7-3 | TRBD1 | CASSLTDRGAGYTF
NA | TRBV5-1 | NA | CASSPFSGNTIYF
NA | TRBV3-1/TRBV3-2 | TRBD1 | CASSTTGDYGYTF
NA | TRBV5-1 | NA | CASSLGLGGSQPQHF
NA | TRBV14 | NA | CASSRNTGLSSYEQYF
NA | TRBV24-1 | TRBD2 | CATSGTSGGADTQYF
NA | TRBV6-5 | NA | CASGIGSSGNTIYF
NA | TRBV9 | TRBD1 | CASSVELWGTGVSF
NA | TRBV6-2/TRBV6-3 | NA | CASSPRNQETQYF
NA | TRBV6-6 | NA | CASSWDTNYGYTF
NA | TRBV25-1 | NA | CASSTGLHGDAEAFF
NA | TRBV10-2 | TRBD2 | CASSESRPSGFQETQYF
NA | TRBV27 | TRBD1 | CASRRAGGVKGANVLTF
NA | TRBV13 | TRBD1 | CASSSTGNEQYF
NA | TRBV5-8 | NA | CASSLAWGRFDGYTF
NA | TRBV28 | TRBD1 | CASRDRGDSPLHF
NA | TRBV19 | NA | CASSISQGSGANVLTF
once | TRBV4-3 | NA | CASSLTVPPLGYTF
once | TRBV29-1 | NA | CSGGTFRYGYTF
NA | TRBV6-5 | NA | CASSPSPGDGYGYTF
NA | TRBV19 | TRBD2 | CASSMGLAGGHNEQFF
NA | TRBV3-1/TRBV3-2 | NA | CASSQEQQTLYGYTF